This section outlines one TCR beta chain sequence together with its context. These data originate in a study of CD8+ T cells in alopecia areata. Sequencing relied on a cDNA template that was reverse transcribed from extracted RNA. Profiling relied on immunoSEQ multiplex PCR, and the TCRdb table lists in-frame clones only, not all of them. This table has under 300,000 clones, 60% appearing once. The CDR3 runs to 15 residues. The germline V and J ends were trimmed by 6 bases and 0 bases, with 12 bases remaining between them. The germline V gene has CDR1 LGHNA and CDR2 YNFKEQ. The treatment denotes: oral pan-JAK inhibitor, 5-10 mg twice daily.

The source was CD4+ T cells sorted from blood, collected around week 52, from a patient treated with tofacitinib. The receptor's source is a human donor with alopecia areata. The chain combines TRBV4-2 with TRBJ2-1; possibly TRBD2 for D (6 bases). CDR3 bases: TGTGCCAGCAGGGTTGGGGGGAGCTCCTACAATGAGCAGTTCTTC. Translated, it gives CASRVGGSSYNEQFF.